The 10 T cell receptor beta chains presented below share a single source sample, sequenced in a study of blood T cell repertoires in COVID-19. Here immunoSEQ multiplex PCR was the method, and the copy in TCRdb shows in-frame clones only, minus some. The repertoire holds some 240,000 clones, with around 90% as singletons. The sequencing input was peripheral blood. The receptors were gathered from a woman aged 55-70 years with COVID-19, enrolled during active disease.

The chain couples TRBV6-5 to TRBJ1-1, with a possible D match to TRBD1 (5 bases). The CDR3 has 13 amino acids. Looked up from germline, CDR1 is MNHEY and CDR2 is SVGAGI. The V gene lost 5 bases and the J gene lost 1 base, with 8 bases spanning the gap. In DNA, the CDR3 is TGTGCCAGCAGTCAGGGTAGGAACACTGAAGCTTTCTTT. This translates into CASSQGRNTEAFF.

V and J are TRBV19 and TRBJ2-1; D unresolved. Germline CDR1 is LNHDA and CDR2 is SQIVND (reference sequence). The CDR3 length is 13 residues. Trimming pared 5 bases from V and 9 bases from J, leaving 14 bases between. The CDR3 loop reads CASSPQPTTEQFF. CDR3 DNA sequence: TGTGCCAGTAGTCCACAGCCTACGACTGAGCAGTTCTTC.

As DNA, the CDR3 is TGCGCCAGCAGCTTGGTGGGGGGGAGAGAAGCTTTCTTT. Translation: CASSLVGGREAFF. The V call is TRBV5-1, the J call TRBJ1-1; D is perhaps TRBD1 (5 bases). V was trimmed by 0 bases and J by 8 bases, leaving 11 bases between them. CDR3 size: 13 residues. Per germline, CDR1 SGHRS and CDR2 YFSETQ.

The chain has TRBV13 and TRBJ2-7; 12 bases are a match to TRBD1. CDR3 size: 15 residues. Per the germline V gene, CDR1 is PRHDT and CDR2 is FYEKMQ (reference sequence). Trimming cost V 3 bases and J 2 bases; bases outside gene matches: 2. The chain's CDR3 is CASSFGTGGPYEQYF. Written as DNA, the CDR3 is TGTGCCAGCAGCTTTGGGACAGGGGGCCCCTACGAGCAGTACTTC.

The chain combines TRBV30 with TRBJ2-3; 7 bases line up with TRBD2. J was trimmed by 1 base and V by 3 bases; bases with no gene match: 7. This CDR3 comprises 15 residues. Germline CDR1 is GTSNPN and CDR2 is SVGIG (reference sequence). CDR3 DNA sequence: TGTGCCTGGAGCAGGGCAGGGAGGGGCACAGATACGCAGTATTTT. It encodes CAWSRAGRGTDTQYF.

This clone has more than one count but fewer than ten. This chain joins TRBV30 and TRBJ1-5; 7 bases fit TRBD1. This CDR3 spans 15 amino acids. V lost 0 bases and J lost 4; bases outside the gene matches: 6. The germline V gene encodes CDR1 GTSNPN and CDR2 SVGIG (reference sequence). The CDR3 loop is CAWSVPGQHNQPQHF. In nucleotides, the CDR3 is TGTGCCTGGAGTGTACCGGGACAGCATAATCAGCCCCAGCATTTT.

V gene TRBV9 combines with J gene TRBJ2-3, with 10 positions matching TRBD2. This CDR3 region has 22 residues. Germline values: CDR1 SGDLS, CDR2 YYNGEE. V dropped 4 bases and J dropped 0; count of bases not matched to a gene: 23. For the CDR3, the DNA is TGTGCCAGCAGCCCGGAAGGGGCTAGCGGGGGCCATTCCTTCCTTAGCACAGATACGCAGTATTTT. Translation gives CASSPEGASGGHSFLSTDTQYF.

The V call is TRBV5-5, the J call TRBJ2-2, with a weak D call TRBD1 (5 bases). V was shortened by 3 bases and J by 7 bases, with 7 bases between the two germline ends. This CDR3 spans 12 amino acids. The germline V gene encodes CDR1 SGHKS and CDR2 YYEKEE (reference sequence). The CDR3 sequence: CASSWGDGELFF. DNA for the CDR3: TGTGCCAGCAGCTGGGGCGACGGGGAGCTGTTTTTT.

V and J are TRBV15 and TRBJ1-2; D unclear. CDR1 and CDR2 (germline): LNHNV, YYDKDF (reference sequence). The V gene lost 0 bases and the J gene lost 4 bases, with 9 bases spanning the gap. This CDR3 is 14 amino acids long. This chain's CDR3 is CATSRDRSGYGYTF. CDR3 in DNA: TGTGCCACCAGCAGAGATCGGTCAGGCTATGGCTACACCTTC.

V and J are TRBV7-8 and TRBJ2-1; TRBD2 agrees at 8 bases. This CDR3 comprises 14 residues. Trimming removed 5 bases from V and 6 bases from J; junction bases left unmatched: 6. Germline assignment: CDR1 SGHVS and CDR2 FQNEAQ. The CDR3 DNA sequence: TGTGCCAGCAGCCGATCGACTAGCGCCAATGAGCAGTTCTTC. This sequence encodes CASSRSTSANEQFF.